The 25 T cell receptor beta chains listed next were all sequenced from one sample in a study of regulatory T cells in long-lasting Graves disease. iRepertoire HTBI primers and Arm-PCR of CDR3 regions built TCR beta libraries. A single record per CDR3 protein comes from TCRdb applying MiXCR to the multiplex PCR reads. This table has a few hundred thousand distinct CDR3 sequences, less than 25% appearing once. Time point: persistent/refractory GD, antithyroid drugs over 5 years with positive TRAb. From PBMCs, RNA was extracted and then used to make the TCR library. Material: peripheral blood mononuclear cells (PBMCs), obtained when the disease was refractory, from a patient treated with antithyroid drugs. The receptor set was obtained from a female donor with Graves disease.

To note about this clonotype: A clone one base away is much larger, so this may be a read error. This chain uses TRBV20-1 with TRBJ1-4; 11 bases match TRBD1. CDR3 size: 13 residues. CDR1 and CDR2 from the germline V gene are DFQATT and SNEGSKA (reference sequence). The CDR3 region is CSRSGTGGEKPFF. The CDR3, as DNA: TGCAGCCGTTCCGGGACAGGGGGTGAAAAACCGTTTTTT.

The rearrangement links TRBV30 to TRBJ2-2; TRBD1 aligns across 10 bases. Germline-derived CDR1 and CDR2 are GTSNPN and SVGIG (reference sequence). Unmatched junction bases numbered 11, after V lost 7 bases and J lost 6 bases. The CDR3 consists of 15 residues. CDR3 region: CASPVGDRGAGELFF. The CDR3 nucleotides read TGTGCCTCCCCCGTCGGGGACAGGGGTGCCGGGGAGCTGTTTTTT.

This clonotype was observed a few times. V usage is TRBV18 and J usage is TRBJ1-2; 8 positions agree with TRBD1. Looked up from germline, CDR1 is KGHSH and CDR2 is LQKENI. The CDR3 totals 15 residues. The J segment lost 0 bases and the V segment lost 5 bases, leaving 5 bases of the junction unmatched. In DNA form, the CDR3 reads TGTGCCAGCTCAGGCCAGGGGGCAGCTAACTATGGCTACACCTTC. Its translation: CASSGQGAANYGYTF.

This clonotype was counted a few times. This chain joins TRBV10-3 and TRBJ1-5, with a tentative D call TRBD1 (6 bases). Deletions cut 6 bases from V and 4 bases from J, with 10 bases between. CDR3 length: 13 residues. Germline CDR1 reads ENHRY; CDR2 reads SYGVKD. The CDR3 DNA sequence: TGTGCCATCAGAGCAGGGGTAAATCAGCCCCAGCATTTT. It translates to CAIRAGVNQPQHF.

The chain has TRBV2 and TRBJ2-2; the D is unclear. Germline V gene data show CDR1 as SNHLY and CDR2 as FYNNEI. CDR3 length: 13 residues. V lost 2 bases and J lost 6, with 7 bases in between. The CDR3 bases are TGTGCCAGCAGTGAATCTGCTGCCGGGGAGCTGTTTTTT. This sequence encodes CASSESAAGELFF.

This clonotype was recorded a few times. The rearrangement uses TRBV2 and TRBJ2-7; the match to TRBD2 covers 13 bases. The CDR3 has 16 residues. V was clipped by 11 bases and J by 6 bases; unmatched bases: 16. CDR1 is SNHLY, CDR2 FYNNEI, per germline. The CDR3 protein is CAVDRTGTSGTREQYF. CDR3 DNA: TGTGCCGTCGACCGGACAGGGACTAGCGGGACTCGCGAGCAGTACTTC.

This chain joins TRBV29-1 and TRBJ2-5, with no clear D. This CDR3 spans 14 amino acids. Germline-derived CDR1 and CDR2 are SQVTM and ANQGSEA. The V gene lost 4 bases and the J gene lost 5 bases, with 17 bases spanning the gap. CDR3 sequence reads: CSVVRGEGPETQYF. In DNA form, the CDR3 reads TGCAGCGTTGTCCGCGGCGAAGGCCCGGAGACCCAGTACTTC.

This chain connects TRBV6-1 to TRBJ1-1; maybe TRBD1 (6 bases). This CDR3 has 14 amino acids. CDR1 and CDR2 from the germline V gene are MNHNS and SASEGT. With 6 bases removed from V and 2 bases from J, the gap between germline ends came to 13 bases. As DNA, the CDR3 is TGTGCCAGCAGCCGCCGGGGGCTCAACACTGAAGCTTTCTTT. Its translation is CASSRRGLNTEAFF.

Notes on this clonotype: A much larger clone differs from this one at a single base, so this may be a read error. V usage is TRBV30 and J usage is TRBJ2-7; D is undetermined. The CDR3 contains 15 residues. Germline assignment: CDR1 GTSNPN and CDR2 SVGIG (reference sequence). The CDR3 region is CAWIQPRVASHEQYF. CDR3 nucleotide sequence: TGTGCCTGGATACAACCACGCGTAGCCTCCCACGAGCAGTACTTC.

This clonotype turned up a few times. The gene calls are TRBV18 and TRBJ1-6; 8 bases match TRBD1. The CDR3 covers 15 residues. Trimming cost V 2 bases and J 8 bases; bases outside gene matches: 5. Germline V gene data show CDR1 as KGHSH and CDR2 as LQKENI. The CDR3: CASSPATGEYSPLHF. CDR3 nucleotide sequence: TGTGCCAGCTCACCAGCGACAGGGGAATATTCACCCCTCCACTTT. Full variable domain (missing parts from reference TRBV18 and TRBJ1-6): NAGVMQNPRHLVRRRGQEARLRCSPMKGHSHVYWYRQLPEEGLKFMVYLQKENIIDESGMPKERFSAEFPKEGPSILRIQQVVRGDSAAYFCASSPATGEYSPLHFGNGTRLTVT.

The chain recombines TRBV5-1 with TRBJ2-6; 7 positions agree with TRBD2. CDR3 length: 16 amino acids. V lost 0 bases, J lost 3 bases, and 3 bases stayed unmatched. The germline V gene has CDR1 SGHRS and CDR2 YFSETQ. The DNA for the CDR3 is TGCGCCAGCAGCTTGGAACTAGCGTTTGGGGCCAACGTCCTGACTTTC. Its translation: CASSLELAFGANVLTF.

The rearrangement joins TRBV24-1 to TRBJ1-5, with a possible D match to TRBD1 (5 bases). Trimming cost V 3 bases and J 2 bases, with 13 bases left between them. The germline V gene has CDR1 KGHDR and CDR2 SFDVKD. This CDR3 is built from 16 residues. This CDR3 is CATSDAELGGNQPQHF. CDR3 nucleotide sequence: TGTGCCACCAGTGATGCAGAGCTGGGGGGCAATCAGCCCCAGCATTTT.

In this sample, this clonotype turned up a few times. V usage is TRBV15 and J usage is TRBJ2-7; 8 nucleotides agree with TRBD2. Looked up from germline, CDR1 is LNHNV and CDR2 is YYDKDF (reference sequence). This CDR3 is 13 amino acids long. The V segment lost 9 bases and the J segment 4 bases; nucleotides outside the gene matches: 8. The CDR3 nucleotides read TGTGCCACGAGAAGCGGGAGATTATACGAGCAGTACTTC. It specifies CATRSGRLYEQYF.

Regarding this clonotype: A far larger clone is off by one base, so a read error is likely. V is TRBV6-4 and J is TRBJ1-2; D is uncertain. CDR1 and CDR2 from the germline V gene are MRHNA and SNTAGT. The CDR3 contains 16 residues. V shed 3 bases and J shed 6 bases, with 20 bases lying between them. The CDR3 reads CASSEALTTANHGYTF. In DNA form, the CDR3 reads TGTGCCAGCAGTGAAGCCCTAACTACAGCCAACCATGGCTACACCTTC.

The chain links TRBV12-3 or TRBV12-4 to TRBJ1-2, with D unclear. This CDR3 is 14 amino acids long. Trimming removed 4 bases from V and 4 bases from J, with 13 bases in between. CDR3 sequence: CASSSGSNSYGYTF. In nucleotides, the CDR3 is TGTGCCAGCAGTTCAGGTTCGAACAGCTATGGCTACACCTTC.

This clonotype has just a few counts. The V call is TRBV20-1, the J call TRBJ2-7; the match to TRBD2 covers 12 bases. Unmatched junction bases numbered 5, after V lost 2 bases and J lost 3 bases. The CDR3 is made up of 15 amino acids. The V gene's germline CDR1 is DFQATT and CDR2 SNEGSKA (reference sequence). CDR3 in DNA: TGCAGTGCTAGACCTACTAGCGGGAGGCTCTACGAGCAGTACTTC. Protein sequence: CSARPTSGRLYEQYF.

V and J are TRBV6-2 or TRBV6-3 and TRBJ1-3, with D hard to call. The CDR3 is 15 amino acids. V was pared by 0 bases and J by 2 bases, with 8 bases between. Germline CDR1 is MNHEY and CDR2 is SVGEGT. This chain's CDR3 is CASSYSGSPGNTIYF. The DNA for the CDR3 is TGTGCCAGCAGTTACTCGGGATCCCCTGGAAACACCATATATTTT.

This clonotype has only a few counts. The chain's CDR3 is CASSRLGTGGWMNTEAFF. The CDR3 DNA reads TGTGCCAGCAGTCGACTCGGGACAGGGGGCTGGATGAACACTGAAGCTTTCTTT. This chain connects TRBV6-2 or TRBV6-3 to TRBJ1-1; 12 bases fit TRBD1. The CDR3 sequence is 18 residues long. V was pared by 5 bases and J by 0 bases, with 10 bases of the junction left unmatched. The germline V gene has CDR1 MNHEY and CDR2 SVGEGT.

The rearrangement joins TRBV7-3 to TRBJ1-1; D call uncertain. The CDR3 runs 13 residues. Germline CDR1 reads SGHTA; CDR2 reads FQGTGA. Deletions cut 4 bases from V and 4 bases from J, with 10 bases between. The CDR3 here is CASSSAMSTEAFF. In DNA, the CDR3 is TGTGCCAGCAGCTCAGCAATGAGCACTGAAGCTTTCTTT.

This clonotype was seen at least ten times. The gene calls are TRBV28 and TRBJ1-5; D ambiguous. Germline V CDR1 and CDR2: MDHEN, SYDVKM. V was shortened by 2 bases and J by 5 bases, with 10 bases between the two germline ends. CDR3 size: 14 residues. The CDR3 nucleotides read TGTGCCAGCAGTTTAATACCGTCACATCAGCCCCAGCATTTT. Its translation is CASSLIPSHQPQHF.

Many counts were recorded for this clonotype. The V call is TRBV28, the J call TRBJ1-5, with D uncertain. The CDR3 is 13 residues long. Germline-derived CDR1 and CDR2 are MDHEN and SYDVKM. Trimming took 4 bases from V and 7 from J, leaving 11 bases between them. This chain's CDR3 is CASSSGVSQPQHF. The CDR3 DNA sequence: TGTGCCAGCAGTTCTGGGGTTTCCCAGCCCCAGCATTTT. Complete variable domain (other parts from reference TRBV28 and TRBJ1-5): DVKVTQSSRYLVKRTGEKVFLECVQDMDHENMFWYRQDPGLGLRLIYFSYDVKMKEKGDIPEGYSVSREKKERFSLILESASTNQTSMYLCASSSGVSQPQHFGDGTRLSIL.

Of note for this clonotype: This may come from a read error, since a much larger clone is one base off. The rearrangement uses TRBV27 and TRBJ2-7, with TRBD2 as a possible D gene (7 bases). Germline values: CDR1 MNHEY, CDR2 SMNVEV (reference sequence). The length of the CDR3 is 15 residues. The CDR3: CAGSQLGRGSYEQYF. CDR3 DNA sequence: TGTGCCGGCAGTCAGCTGGGGAGGGGGTCCTACGAGCAGTACTTC.

In this sample, this clonotype turned up many times. V is TRBV2 and J is TRBJ1-2; possibly TRBD1 for D (6 bases). V dropped 4 bases and J dropped 5 bases, with 17 bases sitting between them. Per the germline V gene, CDR1 is SNHLY and CDR2 is FYNNEI. This CDR3 has 15 residues. For the CDR3, the DNA is TGTGCCAGCAGTGGAACAGGGAAGAGAGGGTATGGCTACACCTTC. Translation: CASSGTGKRGYGYTF.

The chain couples TRBV27 to TRBJ2-6; no definite D call. Germline-derived CDR1 and CDR2 are MNHEY and SMNVEV (reference sequence). The length of the CDR3 is 16 residues. V gave up 2 bases and J gave up 0 bases, with 8 bases separating them. CDR3 coding DNA: TGTGCCAGCAGTTTAGGGGTAAACTCTGGGGCCAACGTCCTGACTTTC. This encodes CASSLGVNSGANVLTF.

This clonotype was observed a few times. This rearrangement joins TRBV3-1 to TRBJ2-2; no clear D. Trimming took off 7 bases at V and 1 base at J, with 7 bases between the two ends. Looked up from germline, CDR1 is LGHDT and CDR2 is YNNKEL (reference sequence). The CDR3 consists of 13 residues. CDR3 bases: TGTGCCAGCACTACAATGAACACCGGGGAGCTGTTTTTT. Translating it yields CASTTMNTGELFF.